This note documents a single TCR beta chain sequence. The data stem from a study of blood T cell repertoires in COVID-19. Sequenced by immunoSEQ multiplex PCR; TCRdb stores in-frame clones only, minus some. This table has a few hundred thousand clones, more than 85% appearing once. Germline V lookup: CDR1 MNHEY, CDR2 SVGAGI. The CDR3 runs to 13 residues. V shed 6 bases and J shed 10 bases, with 18 bases lying between them. The TCR comes from a woman aged 70-85 years with active or convalescent COVID-19. The sequenced sample consisted of peripheral blood. The chain has TRBV6-5 and TRBJ1-2; D uncertain. The CDR3, as DNA: TGTGCCAGCAGGGTCGAATTTCGCGGGATCTACACCTTC. This codes for CASRVEFRGIYTF.